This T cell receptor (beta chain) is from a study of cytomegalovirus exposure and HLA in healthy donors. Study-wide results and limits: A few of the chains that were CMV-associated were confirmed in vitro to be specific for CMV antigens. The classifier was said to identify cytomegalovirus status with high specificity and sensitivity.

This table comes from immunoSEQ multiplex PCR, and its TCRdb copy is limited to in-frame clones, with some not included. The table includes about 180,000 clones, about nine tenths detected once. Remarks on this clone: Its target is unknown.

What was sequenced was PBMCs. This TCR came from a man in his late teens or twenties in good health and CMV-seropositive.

The CDR3 loop is CASSPGAGTEPYEQYF. CDR3 nucleotides: TGTGCCAGCAGCCCGGGGGCCGGGACAGAACCCTACGAGCAGTACTTC. The chain has TRBV7-3 and TRBJ2-7; D is possibly TRBD1 (7 bases). Between the trimmed V and J ends, which lost 5 bases and 2 bases, there was a span of 19 bases. The CDR3 totals 16 residues. Germline loops: CDR1 SGHTA, CDR2 FQGTGA. Looking up the rest from reference TRBV7-3 and TRBJ2-7 gives the full variable domain: GAGVSQTPSNKVTEKGKYVELRCDPISGHTALYWYRQSLGQGPEFLIYFQGTGAADDSGLPNDRFFAVRPEGSVSTLKIQRTERGDSAVYLCASSPGAGTEPYEQYFGPGTRLTVT.